A single sample gave rise to the 15 T cell receptor beta chains below, sequenced in a study of T cells in Graves' hyperthyroidism and ophthalmopathy. Template material for amplifying TCR beta CDR3 regions consisted of RNA transcripts. The TCR CDR3 was amplified in a first-round RT-PCR using the HTBI primer set. TCRdb reprocessed the multiplex PCR reads with MiXCR, giving one entry per CDR3 protein. There are hundreds of thousands of distinct CDR3 sequences in the sample; around 15% occur only once, and about 17% lies in the top ten. The sequenced sample consisted of blood. Receptor source: a woman aged 18 to 35 with Graves' hyperthyroidism.

This clonotype has ten or more counts. Here the CDR3 DNA reads TGCAGTGCCCTAGCGGAGAGCTCCTACGAGCAGTACTTC. Its protein is CSALAESSYEQYF. The chain links TRBV20-1 to TRBJ2-7; TRBD2 matches at 7 bases. This CDR3 spans 13 amino acids. Germline V gene lookup returns CDR1 DFQATT and CDR2 SNEGSKA (reference sequence). V shed 6 bases, J shed 0 bases, and the junction held 5 bases outside the gene matches.

This chain joins TRBV5-1 and TRBJ1-1; 8 bases are a match to TRBD1. This CDR3 has 15 amino acids. Germline V gene data show CDR1 as SGHRS and CDR2 as YFSETQ. The V gene end was trimmed by 4 bases and the J gene end by 5 bases; junction bases not matched to a gene: 10. In DNA, the CDR3 is TGCGCCAGCAGCGGAGGACAGGGATCGGGGACTGAAGCTTTCTTT. This codes for CASSGGQGSGTEAFF. Looking up the rest from reference TRBV5-1 and TRBJ1-1 gives the full variable domain: KAGVTQTPRYLIKTRGQQVTLSCSPISGHRSVSWYQQTPGQGLQFLFEYFSETQRNKGNFPGRFSGRQFSNSRSEMNVSTLELGDSALYLCASSGGQGSGTEAFFGQGTRLTVV.

This clonotype was observed at least ten times. V and J are TRBV28 and TRBJ1-6; unclear D gene. V was clipped by 5 bases and J by 4 bases, with 6 bases between them. Looked up from germline, CDR1 is MDHEN and CDR2 is SYDVKM. There are 13 residues in the CDR3. This chain's CDR3 is CASSAKYNSPLHF. CDR3 coding DNA: TGTGCCAGCAGTGCGAAATATAATTCACCCCTCCACTTT.

V is TRBV5-1 and J is TRBJ2-5, with no clear D. Deletions cut 4 bases from V and 7 bases from J, with 8 bases between. The CDR3 loop spans 11 amino acids. The V gene's germline CDR1 is SGHRS and CDR2 YFSETQ. The CDR3 loop reads CASSLTGTQYF. Written as DNA, the CDR3 is TGCGCCAGCAGCCTAACGGGGACCCAGTACTTC.

This chain joins TRBV18 and TRBJ1-3; the match to TRBD1 covers 7 bases. The CDR3 spans 15 residues. From germline, CDR1 is KGHSH and CDR2 LQKENI. With 3 bases clipped from V and 1 base from J, the junction kept 3 bases outside the gene matches. The CDR3 sequence: CASSPQQGSGNTIYF. The CDR3 nucleotides are TGTGCCAGCTCACCCCAACAGGGGTCTGGAAACACCATATATTTT.

The sample holds a few counts of this clonotype. The chain uses TRBV6-2 or TRBV6-3 and TRBJ2-7; D gene unclear. The germline gives CDR1 MNHEY, CDR2 SVGEGT. Trimming cost V 5 bases and J 7 bases, with 9 bases left between them. The CDR3 has 11 amino acids. This chain's CDR3 is CASSRPPEQYF. CDR3 nucleotides: TGTGCCAGCAGTCGTCCCCCAGAGCAGTACTTC.

The chain couples TRBV6-1 to TRBJ1-5; no clear D. This CDR3 has 14 amino acids. Looked up from germline, CDR1 is MNHNS and CDR2 is SASEGT. Between the trimmed V and J ends, which lost 7 bases and 2 bases, there was a span of 12 bases. The CDR3 protein is CASNMGSGNQPQHF. The DNA of the CDR3 is TGTGCCAGCAACATGGGCTCTGGCAATCAGCCCCAGCATTTT.

This clonotype was counted at least ten times. This chain links TRBV12-3 or TRBV12-4 with TRBJ2-1; possibly TRBD1 or TRBD2 for D (6 bases each). The CDR3 spans 19 residues. V shed 0 bases and J shed 1 base, with 19 bases lying between them. CDR3 amino acids: CASSLALKWGALSYNEQFF. CDR3 DNA: TGTGCCAGCAGTTTAGCGCTAAAGTGGGGGGCCCTATCCTACAATGAGCAGTTCTTC.

As regards this clonotype: A read error may be the cause here, since a much bigger clone is one base away. This chain uses TRBV11-2 with TRBJ2-2; tentative D call: TRBD2 (5 bases). The CDR3 runs 10 residues. Germline CDR1 SGHAT, CDR2 FQNNGV. CDR3 bases: TGTGCCAGCAGCAACGGGGAGCTGCTTTTT. Translating gives CASSNGELLF.

This clonotype has ten or more counts. The chain employs TRBV5-6 and TRBJ1-1; D is unresolved. V shed 7 bases and J shed 0 bases, with 16 bases lying between them. Germline CDR1 SGHDT, CDR2 YYEEEE. The CDR3 length is 15 residues. The CDR3 reads CASDRTEKLNTEAFF. For the CDR3, the DNA is TGTGCCAGCGATAGGACCGAAAAACTGAACACTGAAGCTTTCTTT.

The V call is TRBV7-9, the J call TRBJ2-4, with 9 bases that match TRBD1. CDR1 is SEHNR and CDR2 is FQNEAQ in the germline V gene (reference sequence). CDR3 length: 19 amino acids. V shed 2 bases, J shed 2 bases, and the junction held 13 bases outside the gene matches. CDR3 sequence (DNA): TGTGCCAGCAGCTTATCCGGGACAGGGACCTCTAGCACCAAAAACATTCAGTACTTC. Translation: CASSLSGTGTSSTKNIQYF.

The chain links TRBV29-1 to TRBJ1-5; D possibly corresponds to TRBD1 (6 bases). Trimming shortened V by 4 bases and J by 8 bases, and 15 bases separated the two germline ends. Per the germline V gene, CDR1 is SQVTM and CDR2 is ANQGSEA. The CDR3 runs to 13 residues. The CDR3 bases are TGCAGCGTTGCACAGGGCCTTCGAGAGCCCCAGCATTTT. Translating gives CSVAQGLREPQHF.

This clonotype was observed many times. This rearrangement joins TRBV28 to TRBJ2-3; possible D gene TRBD2, 5 bases. The germline gives CDR1 MDHEN, CDR2 SYDVKM. Trimming took off 5 bases at V and 2 bases at J, with 11 bases between the two ends. The CDR3 is 14 amino acids. The CDR3 DNA is TGTGCCAGCAGTCCACGGGGATTCACAGATACGCAGTATTTT. Its translation: CASSPRGFTDTQYF. The entire variable domain, with the rest obtained from reference TRBV28 and TRBJ2-3, is as follows: DVKVTQSSRYLVKRTGEKVFLECVQDMDHENMFWYRQDPGLGLRLIYFSYDVKMKEKGDIPEGYSVSREKKERFSLILESASTNQTSMYLCASSPRGFTDTQYFGPGTRLTVL.

This clonotype was counted at least ten times. The chain couples TRBV2 to TRBJ1-4; no clear D gene. V was cut by 7 bases and J by 0 bases, with 18 bases left in between. CDR1 is SNHLY and CDR2 is FYNNEI in the germline V gene. The CDR3 loop spans 17 amino acids. The CDR3 nucleotides are TGTGCCAGCAACTTACGTAGCTTACAGACAACTAATGAAAAACTGTTTTTT. This encodes CASNLRSLQTTNEKLFF.

This clonotype came up many times. This chain joins TRBV28 and TRBJ2-7, with a possible D match to TRBD2 (6 bases). Germline V CDR1 and CDR2: MDHEN, SYDVKM. V was shortened by 2 bases and J by 7 bases, with 9 bases between the two germline ends. The CDR3 length is 12 residues. The CDR3 DNA sequence: TGTGCCAGCAGTTTAATGGGGGGAGAGCAGTACTTC. Amino acids: CASSLMGGEQYF. The variable domain in full, completed from reference TRBV28 and TRBJ2-7, reads DVKVTQSSRYLVKRTGEKVFLECVQDMDHENMFWYRQDPGLGLRLIYFSYDVKMKEKGDIPEGYSVSREKKERFSLILESASTNQTSMYLCASSLMGGEQYFGPGTRLTVT.